These T cell receptor beta chains were read from a single sample in a study of human CD8 memory T cell subsets. TCRdb reprocessed the 5' RACE reads and reports one entry per CDR3 protein, with no DNA. Here the sample table reports roughly 4,500 distinct CDR3 sequences. Sequencing used CD8+ T cells from PBMCs. The receptors were sampled from a human donor in good health. Each CDR3 is given with its conserved first and last residue. Only some rows state a clone size, as once, few, many or a class for expanded clones.

TRBJ2-7 TRBV6-5 - CASSPGLAGYEQYF
TRBJ1-2 TRBV29-1 large CSVEYGNGYTF
TRBJ2-7 TRBV12-3/TRBV12-4 - CASRRGVYEQYF
TRBJ2-7 TRBV29-1 - CSVVSLQTYEQYF
TRBJ2-1 TRBV3-1 - CASSQYLWRNYNEQFF
TRBJ1-5 TRBV28 - CASSFWLNQPQHF
TRBJ2-1 TRBV29-1 - CSVEGRRDEQFF
TRBJ2-2 TRBV6-4 - CASSDRRERDTGELFF
TRBJ2-7 TRBV5-4 - CASSSSGTLYEQYF
TRBJ2-1 TRBV5-4 medium-sized CASSPGLAGNQINEQFF
TRBJ2-1 TRBV6-6 - CASSKGLAVFDEQFF
TRBJ2-1 TRBV6-4 medium-sized CASSDGAGEGHNEQFF
TRBJ2-1 TRBV29-1 medium-sized CSVEDWGLALLSSYNEQFF
TRBJ2-7 TRBV20-1 - CSATVSDYEQYF
TRBJ2-2 TRBV28 - CASSQLIGGSGSLGELFF
TRBJ1-1 TRBV5-6 - CASSLALAEAFF
TRBJ2-1 TRBV5-6 - CASSLGVAGGEEQFF
TRBJ2-7 TRBV10-3 medium-sized CAISDREGYEQYF
TRBJ2-5 TRBV7-6 - CASSRRDRVGETQYF